This TCR beta chain came from a study of blood T cell repertoires in COVID-19. The method was immunoSEQ multiplex PCR; TCRdb's version includes in-frame clones alone and lacks a portion of them. The profile shows 300,000 to 400,000 clones, 80% to 90% of them singletons. Cohorts were based on clinical histories the participants reported. Germline loops: CDR1 SEHNR, CDR2 FQNEAQ (reference sequence). The CDR3 is 19 residues long. V was cut by 5 bases and J by 0 bases, with 25 bases left in between. The source is a middle-aged woman with acute COVID-19. This chain uses TRBV7-9 with TRBJ1-1; possible D gene TRBD1, 6 bases. The sample comprised PBMCs or T cells enriched from blood (not recorded which). The CDR3 is CASSTSYGQPGPMNTEAFF. The CDR3 nucleotides are TGTGCCAGCAGCACCTCCTACGGACAGCCTGGTCCTATGAACACTGAAGCTTTCTTT.